Sequencing of this T cell receptor beta chain was carried out in a study of cytomegalovirus exposure and HLA in healthy donors. Study results and caveats: Upon later analysis, HLA-associated TCR beta chains proved more clonally expanded than other, equally common chains. Researchers reported in a later analysis that common viral pathogens appeared linked to several top clusters.

This clone was counted only a few times. Antigen: not known. Germline values: CDR1 MDHEN, CDR2 SYDVKM. V shed 6 bases and J 3 bases; nucleotides not matched to a gene: 2. The CDR3 consists of 12 residues. In the PCR, 60 Vbeta and 13 Jbeta primers were used. Using immunoSEQ multiplex PCR, the repertoire was profiled, and TCRdb retains in-frame clones only, with some absent. The sample records tens of thousands of clones, 7.6% being singletons. The specimen sequenced was PBMCs. This rearrangement joins TRBV28 to TRBJ2-7; TRBD2 matches 7 bases. This receptor was identified in a man aged 45-65 years in good health and CMV-seronegative. The CDR3 DNA follows: TGTGCCAGCAGGGGAGGGTTCTACGAGCAGTACTTC. It is translated as CASRGGFYEQYF.